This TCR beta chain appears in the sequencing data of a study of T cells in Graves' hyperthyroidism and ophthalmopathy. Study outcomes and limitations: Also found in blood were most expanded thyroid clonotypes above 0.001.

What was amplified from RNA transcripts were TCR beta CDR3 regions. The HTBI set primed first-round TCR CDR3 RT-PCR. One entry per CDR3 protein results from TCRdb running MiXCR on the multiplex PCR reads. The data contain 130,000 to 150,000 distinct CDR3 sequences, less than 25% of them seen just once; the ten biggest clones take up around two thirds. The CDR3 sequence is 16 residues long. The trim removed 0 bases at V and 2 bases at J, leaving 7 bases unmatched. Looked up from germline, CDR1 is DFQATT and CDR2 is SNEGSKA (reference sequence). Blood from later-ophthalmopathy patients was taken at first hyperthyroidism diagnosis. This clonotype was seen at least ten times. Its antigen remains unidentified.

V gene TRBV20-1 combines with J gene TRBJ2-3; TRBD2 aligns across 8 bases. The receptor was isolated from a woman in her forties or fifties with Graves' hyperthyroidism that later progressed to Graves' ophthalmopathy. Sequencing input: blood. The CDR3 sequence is CSARDRLATYTDTQYF. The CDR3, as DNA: TGCAGTGCTAGAGATCGACTAGCGACATACACAGATACGCAGTATTTT.